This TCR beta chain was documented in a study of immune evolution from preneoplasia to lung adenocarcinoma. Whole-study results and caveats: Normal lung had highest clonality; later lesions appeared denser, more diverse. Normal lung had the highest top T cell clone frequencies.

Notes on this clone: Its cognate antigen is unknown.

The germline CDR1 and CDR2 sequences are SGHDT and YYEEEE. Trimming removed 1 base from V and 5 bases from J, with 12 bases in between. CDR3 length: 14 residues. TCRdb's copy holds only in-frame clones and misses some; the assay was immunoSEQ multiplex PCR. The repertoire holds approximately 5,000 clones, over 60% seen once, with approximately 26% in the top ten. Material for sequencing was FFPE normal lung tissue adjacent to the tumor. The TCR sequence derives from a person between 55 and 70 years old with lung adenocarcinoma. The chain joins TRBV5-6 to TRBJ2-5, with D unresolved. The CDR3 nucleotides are TGTGCCAGCAGCTTGTATGGGGATCGGGAGACCCAGTACTTC. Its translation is CASSLYGDRETQYF.